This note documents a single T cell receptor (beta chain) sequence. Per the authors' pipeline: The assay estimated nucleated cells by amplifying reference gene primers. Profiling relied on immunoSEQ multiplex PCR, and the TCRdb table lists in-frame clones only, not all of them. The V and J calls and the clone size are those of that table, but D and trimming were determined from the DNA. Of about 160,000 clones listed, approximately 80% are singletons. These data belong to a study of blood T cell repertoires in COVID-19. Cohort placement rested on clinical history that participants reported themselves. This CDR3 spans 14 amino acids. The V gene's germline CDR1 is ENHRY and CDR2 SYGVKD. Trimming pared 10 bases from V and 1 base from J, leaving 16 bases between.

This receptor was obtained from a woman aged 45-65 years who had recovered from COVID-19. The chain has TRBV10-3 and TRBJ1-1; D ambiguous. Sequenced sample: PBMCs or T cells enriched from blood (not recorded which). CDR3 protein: CATTLKPGNTEAFF. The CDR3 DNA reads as TGTGCCACCACCCTCAAACCCGGGAACACTGAAGCTTTCTTT.